This section outlines one T cell receptor beta chain sequence together with its context. The sample belongs to a study of blood T cell repertoires in COVID-19. The V end was cut by 4 bases, the J end by 4 bases, with 9 bases between. Germline V gene lookup returns CDR1 SGHRS and CDR2 YFSETQ. This CDR3 spans 13 amino acids. The table came from immunoSEQ multiplex PCR; TCRdb's copy has only in-frame clones and leaves some out. The table includes 120,000 to 150,000 clones, roughly four fifths detected once. The origin of this receptor is a human donor with acute or convalescent COVID-19. The donor label of this sample is uncertain. The specimen was peripheral blood. This chain links TRBV5-1 with TRBJ2-1, with D perhaps matching TRBD1 (6 bases). The CDR3 nucleotides read TGCGCCAGCAGCACGGACAGTTACAATGAGCAGTTCTTC. It is translated as CASSTDSYNEQFF.